This TCR beta chain was profiled in a study of T cells in Graves' hyperthyroidism and ophthalmopathy. CDR3 length: 11 residues. V was shortened by 6 bases and J by 7 bases, with 10 bases between the two germline ends. Germline CDR1 reads MNHEY; CDR2 reads SVGEGT. This clonotype appeared a few times. From RNA transcripts, TCR beta CDR3 regions were amplified. First-round RT-PCR targeting the TCR CDR3 was performed with the HTBI primer set. MiXCR, applied by TCRdb to the multiplex PCR reads, yields one record per CDR3 protein. The sample contains some 300,000 distinct CDR3 sequences, 13% of which appear only once.

The sample was blood. The V and J genes are TRBV6-2 or TRBV6-3 and TRBJ2-7; D is unclear. This sequence was found in a woman in her twenties or thirties with Graves' hyperthyroidism that later progressed to Graves' ophthalmopathy. CDR3 sequence: CASSRLGEQYF. DNA of the CDR3: TGTGCCAGCAGCCGCCTGGGGGAGCAGTACTTC.